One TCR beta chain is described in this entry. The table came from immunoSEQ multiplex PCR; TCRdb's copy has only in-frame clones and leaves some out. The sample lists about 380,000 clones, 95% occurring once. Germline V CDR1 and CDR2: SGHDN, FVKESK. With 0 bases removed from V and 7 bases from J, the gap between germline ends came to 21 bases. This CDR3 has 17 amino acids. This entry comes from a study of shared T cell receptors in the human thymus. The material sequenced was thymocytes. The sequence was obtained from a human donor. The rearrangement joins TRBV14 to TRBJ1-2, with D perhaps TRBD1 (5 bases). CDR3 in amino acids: CASSQDLSLDGAGGYTF. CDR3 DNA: TGTGCCAGCAGCCAAGATCTTAGTTTGGACGGGGCGGGTGGCTACACCTTC. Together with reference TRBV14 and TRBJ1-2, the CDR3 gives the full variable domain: EAGVTQFPSHSVIEKGQTVTLRCDPISGHDNLYWYRRVMGKEIKFLLHFVKESKQDESGMPNNRFLAERTGGTYSTLKVQPAELEDSGVYFCASSQDLSLDGAGGYTFGSGTRLTVV.